Listed here are 32 T cell receptor beta chains from one sample, sequenced in a study of OX40 agonist ivuxolimab in advanced cancers. Sequenced by immunoSEQ multiplex PCR; TCRdb stores in-frame clones only, minus some. The table has 95,000 to 150,000 clones, 80% to 90% seen once. The starting material was CD4+ or CD8+ T cells sorted from blood, obtained in a trial of the OX40 agonist ivuxolimab. The receptors were gathered from an adult with an advanced solid tumor such as melanoma, head and neck, liver or kidney cancer.

This clone appeared once. The V and J genes are TRBV6-5 and TRBJ1-3; D gene uncertain. The CDR3 contains 10 residues. The germline gives CDR1 MNHEY, CDR2 SVGAGI. The V end was cut by 4 bases, the J end by 6 bases, with 1 base between. The CDR3 region is CASSSNTIYF. In DNA, the CDR3 is TGTGCCAGCAGTTCAAACACCATATATTTT.

The chain recombines TRBV1 with TRBJ2-7; the table assigns TRBD2, which was not confirmed against the DNA. TRBV1 has pseudogene status. This CDR3 is 15 amino acids long. Written as DNA, the CDR3 is TGCACCAGCAGCCTACGGACTAGCGGGGGCTACGAGCAGTACTTC. Translated, it gives CTSSLRTSGGYEQYF.

The chain joins TRBV7-2 to TRBJ1-6, with TRBD1 matching over 8 bases. The germline V gene encodes CDR1 SGHTA and CDR2 FQGNSA. Trimming cost V 4 bases and J 6 bases; bases outside gene matches: 5. CDR3 length equals 15 residues. CDR3 region: CASSSWTGSNSPLHF. The CDR3 coding sequence is TGTGCCAGCAGCTCATGGACAGGGAGTAATTCACCCCTCCACTTT.

The chain carries TRBV5-1 and TRBJ2-1, with unresolved D. From germline, CDR1 is SGHRS and CDR2 YFSETQ. This CDR3 is 16 amino acids long. Trimming shortened V by 0 bases and J by 4 bases, and 14 bases separated the two germline ends. The CDR3, as DNA: TGCGCCAGCAGCTTGGGTTCAGGTTCCTCATACAATGAGCAGTTCTTC. Amino acid sequence: CASSLGSGSSYNEQFF.

The V gene is TRBV4-1, the J gene TRBJ2-1, with TRBD2 matching over 11 bases. This CDR3 has 15 amino acids. J gave up 4 bases and V 1 base, and 0 bases lay outside the gene matches. Germline V gene data show CDR1 as MGHRA and CDR2 as YSYEKL. CDR3 sequence reads: CASSQGLAGYNEQFF. The DNA of the CDR3 is TGCGCCAGCAGCCAAGGACTAGCGGGATACAATGAGCAGTTCTTC.

CDR3 nucleotides: TGTGCCAGCAGCTTACGCAACTACGGAGATACGCAGTATTTT. Residues: CASSLRNYGDTQYF. The V and J genes are TRBV11-2 and TRBJ2-3; no reliable D call. Germline V lookup: CDR1 SGHAT, CDR2 FQNNGV. Trimming took 2 bases from V and 5 from J, leaving 11 bases between them. The CDR3 is 14 residues long. The full variable domain, in which reference TRBV11-2 and TRBJ2-3 provide the parts outside the CDR3, is EAGVAQSPRYKIIEKRQSVAFWCNPISGHATLYWYQQILGQGPKLLIQFQNNGVVDDSQLPKDRFSAERLKGVDSTLKIQPAKLEDSAVYLCASSLRNYGDTQYFGPGTRLTVL.

This clone was seen only once. The chain combines TRBV18 with TRBJ1-6; tentative D call: TRBD1 (6 bases). Per germline, CDR1 KGHSH and CDR2 LQKENI. The ends were cut back, 4 bases at V and 16 bases at J, with 14 bases in the middle. The CDR3 contains 12 residues. CDR3 nucleotides: TGTGCCAGCTCACAAGGACAGTCCTTACTCCACTTT. Its translation is CASSQGQSLLHF.

The chain carries TRBV11-2 and TRBJ2-4; D gene unclear. Germline V gene lookup returns CDR1 SGHAT and CDR2 FQNNGV. V was trimmed by 1 base and J by 6 bases, leaving 13 bases between them. CDR3 size: 15 residues. The CDR3: CASSLGPGASNIQYF. For the CDR3, the DNA is TGTGCCAGCAGCTTAGGCCCAGGTGCATCAAACATTCAGTACTTC.

This clone was recorded only once. The chain carries TRBV9 and TRBJ2-7, with 11 bases fitting TRBD1. With 4 bases clipped from V and 2 bases from J, the junction kept 2 bases outside the gene matches. CDR3 length equals 14 residues. Germline CDR1 reads SGDLS; CDR2 reads YYNGEE. In DNA, the CDR3 is TGTGCCAGCAGCAGGGGACAGGGGGCCTACGAGCAGTACTTC. Encoded protein: CASSRGQGAYEQYF.

CDR3: CASSLSLLGNNSPLHF. CDR3 nucleotides: TGTGCCAGTAGCCTCTCCTTACTGGGGAATAATTCACCCCTCCACTTT. The chain combines TRBV19 with TRBJ1-6; D ambiguous. Germline V gene sequence: CDR1 LNHDA, CDR2 SQIVND (reference sequence). This CDR3 comprises 16 residues. Trimming left V 6 bases short and J 5 bases short, with 17 bases between.

J is TRBJ2-3 and V is TRBV30; D perhaps matches TRBD1 (6 bases). CDR3 length: 15 residues. Germline V gene lookup returns CDR1 GTSNPN and CDR2 SVGIG (reference sequence). The V and J ends lost 3 bases and 4 bases respectively, with 17 bases between them. CDR3 bases: TGTGCCTGGAGGGGTGGGGCAGGGGTTGCAGATACGCAGTATTTT. It codes for CAWRGGAGVADTQYF. Full variable domain (remainder filled in from reference TRBV30 and TRBJ2-3): SQTIHQWPATLVQPVGSPLSLECTVEGTSNPNLYWYRQAAGRGLQLLFYSVGIGQISSEVPQNLSASRPQDRQFILSSKKLLLSDSGFYLCAWRGGAGVADTQYFGPGTRLTVL.

A single count supports this clone. J is TRBJ2-7 and V is TRBV6-1; D not certain. CDR1 and CDR2 (germline): MNHNS, SASEGT. The CDR3 contains 11 residues. The ends were cut back, 2 bases at V and 5 bases at J, with 4 bases in the middle. CDR3 in DNA: TGTGCCAGCAGTGAACAGGACGAGCAGTACTTC. Translated: CASSEQDEQYF.

CDR3 loop: CASSLVSQLPKYF. In DNA, the CDR3 is TGTGCCAGCAGTTTAGTTAGCCAGTTGCCCAAGTACTTC. The chain employs TRBV27 and TRBJ2-5; D uncertain. V was clipped by 2 bases and J by 12 bases, with 16 bases between them. The CDR3 consists of 13 residues. Germline CDR1 MNHEY, CDR2 SMNVEV (reference sequence).

This clone showed up just a few times. This rearrangement joins TRBV30 to TRBJ1-6; TRBD1 might be the D (5 bases). Per germline, CDR1 GTSNPN and CDR2 SVGIG (reference sequence). V was pared by 3 bases and J by 10 bases, with 16 bases between. CDR3 length: 14 residues. The CDR3 is CAWRSGALGSPLHF. In nucleotides, the CDR3 is TGTGCCTGGAGGTCCGGGGCGCTGGGGTCACCCCTCCACTTT.

The CDR3 region is CASSDRETYGYTF. For the CDR3, the DNA is TGTGCCAGCAGTGACCGAGAAACCTATGGCTACACCTTC. This chain connects TRBV6-1 to TRBJ1-2; D is uncertain. This CDR3 contains 13 residues. Trimming left V 3 bases short and J 4 bases short, with 9 bases between. Germline values: CDR1 MNHNS, CDR2 SASEGT.

The table lists this clone with a count of one. V is TRBV9 and J is TRBJ1-1; D remains unclear. The CDR3 runs 14 residues. CDR1 is SGDLS, CDR2 YYNGEE, per germline. The V and J ends lost 4 bases and 1 base respectively, with 11 bases between them. The CDR3 sequence: CASSLSPQNTEAFF. CDR3 DNA: TGTGCCAGCAGCCTGTCCCCCCAGAACACTGAAGCTTTCTTT.

A remark on this clone: The sample holds other DNA sequences that translate to the same CDR3. The chain recombines TRBV19 with TRBJ2-7; 9 positions agree with TRBD1. V lost 1 base and J lost 2; bases outside the gene matches: 0. The CDR3 extends over 14 amino acids. Germline-derived CDR1 and CDR2 are LNHDA and SQIVND (reference sequence). CDR3 coding DNA: TGTGCCAGTAGTATAGGACAGGGGGCCTACGAGCAGTACTTC. Translated, it gives CASSIGQGAYEQYF.

The V and J genes are TRBV28 and TRBJ2-7; D is possibly TRBD1 or TRBD2 (5 bases each). The V gene lost 4 bases and the J gene lost 2 bases, with 15 bases spanning the gap. The CDR3 spans 15 residues. Germline V CDR1 and CDR2: MDHEN, SYDVKM. The CDR3 region is CASSSDGAGPYEQYF. CDR3 in DNA: TGTGCCAGCAGTTCCGACGGGGCAGGACCCTACGAGCAGTACTTC.

The chain couples TRBV27 to TRBJ1-2; 8 nucleotides agree with TRBD1. Germline V gene sequence: CDR1 MNHEY, CDR2 SMNVEV (reference sequence). The trim removed 4 bases at V and 8 bases at J, leaving 12 bases unmatched. The CDR3 length is 15 residues. The CDR3 loop is CASSSTNDRGGGYTF. The DNA of the CDR3 is TGTGCCAGCAGTTCCACCAATGACAGGGGCGGAGGCTACACCTTC.

The V and J genes are TRBV27 and TRBJ1-1; the match to TRBD1 covers 9 bases. The V gene's germline CDR1 is MNHEY and CDR2 SMNVEV (reference sequence). Germline trimming cut 6 bases from V and 1 base from J; bases unmatched to any gene: 6. The length of the CDR3 is 15 residues. This CDR3 is CASRGQGLSNTEAFF. The CDR3 DNA is TGTGCCAGCAGGGGACAGGGTCTTTCGAACACTGAAGCTTTCTTT.

The chain carries TRBV9 and TRBJ2-3; the D is unclear. Trimming pared 0 bases from V and 0 bases from J, leaving 5 bases between. CDR1 is SGDLS and CDR2 is YYNGEE in the germline V gene. The CDR3 covers 14 residues. CDR3 residues: CASSVGSSTDTQYF. The CDR3 coding sequence is TGTGCCAGCAGCGTAGGATCTAGCACAGATACGCAGTATTTT.

CDR3 in amino acids: CASRNPLSDTIYF. In DNA form, the CDR3 reads TGTGCCAGCAGAAACCCCCTCTCCGACACCATATATTTT. The chain couples TRBV28 to TRBJ1-3; D not resolved. CDR3 length: 13 residues. Germline V CDR1 and CDR2: MDHEN, SYDVKM. V gave up 6 bases and J gave up 8 bases, with 14 bases separating them.

The rearrangement links TRBV11-1 to TRBJ2-3; D gene unclear. This CDR3 has 13 residues. Germline V gene data show CDR1 as SGHAT and CDR2 as FQDESV (reference sequence). The germline V and J ends were trimmed by 1 base and 2 bases, with 4 bases remaining between them. CDR3 sequence: CASSLVLTDTQYF. The CDR3 DNA sequence: TGTGCCAGCAGCTTAGTCCTCACAGATACGCAGTATTTT.

The rearrangement joins TRBV5-1 to TRBJ2-5; no firm D call. The ends were cut back, 0 bases at V and 5 bases at J, with 8 bases in the middle. Per the germline V gene, CDR1 is SGHRS and CDR2 is YFSETQ. The CDR3 consists of 13 residues. DNA of the CDR3: TGCGCCAGCAGCTTGGGAGAGGTGGAGACCCAGTACTTC. It encodes CASSLGEVETQYF.

The V and J genes are TRBV6-4 and TRBJ1-5; 7 nucleotides match TRBD1. Trimming removed 7 bases from V and 6 bases from J; junction bases left unmatched: 9. The CDR3 covers 14 residues. Per the germline V gene, CDR1 is MRHNA and CDR2 is SNTAGT. The CDR3 sequence: CASTRQGYVQPQHF. Written as DNA, the CDR3 is TGTGCCAGCACTAGACAGGGATATGTTCAGCCCCAGCATTTT.

Note on this clone: Other DNA sequences of this sample code for an identical CDR3. The chain employs TRBV7-2 and TRBJ1-1; no clear D gene. Trimming removed 0 bases at V and 3 bases at J, with 5 bases between. Looked up from germline, CDR1 is SGHTA and CDR2 is FQGNSA. The length of the CDR3 is 13 residues. CDR3 coding DNA: TGTGCCAGCAGCTTAGCGTGGGACACTGAAGCTTTCTTT. This encodes CASSLAWDTEAFF.

The chain couples TRBV11-2 to TRBJ1-2; D possibly corresponds to TRBD1 (5 bases). Germline CDR1 and CDR2: SGHAT and FQNNGV. Trimming cost V 2 bases and J 5 bases, with 15 bases left between them. The CDR3 is 15 residues long. CDR3 sequence: CASSLQTDSLYGYTF. The CDR3 nucleotides read TGTGCCAGCAGCTTACAGACAGATTCCTTGTATGGCTACACCTTC.

This clone was recorded only once. In DNA, the CDR3 is TGTGCCAGCAGCCTGGGGCAGACGAACACCGGGGAGCTGTTTTTT. Its protein product is CASSLGQTNTGELFF. The chain recombines TRBV11-2 with TRBJ2-2; D perhaps matches TRBD1 (5 bases). Germline values: CDR1 SGHAT, CDR2 FQNNGV. Trimming cost V 5 bases and J 0 bases, with 10 bases left between them. The CDR3 has 15 residues. Combining the CDR3 with reference TRBV11-2 and TRBJ2-2 gives the whole variable domain EAGVAQSPRYKIIEKRQSVAFWCNPISGHATLYWYQQILGQGPKLLIQFQNNGVVDDSQLPKDRFSAERLKGVDSTLKIQPAKLEDSAVYLCASSLGQTNTGELFFGEGSRLTVL.

The chain links TRBV7-9 to TRBJ1-1; D is ambiguous. There are 14 residues in the CDR3. Trimming took 7 bases from V and 4 from J, leaving 16 bases between them. Germline loops: CDR1 SEHNR, CDR2 FQNEAQ (reference sequence). CDR3 bases: TGTGCCAGCAACTTTGGAGGAAGTGCCACTGAAGCTTTCTTT. Residues: CASNFGGSATEAFF.

This chain uses TRBV7-6 with TRBJ2-1, with a tentative D call TRBD2 (6 bases). Between the trimmed V and J ends, which lost 4 bases and 9 bases, there was a span of 7 bases. CDR1 is SGHVS and CDR2 is FNYEAQ in the germline V gene. The CDR3 extends over 11 amino acids. The CDR3 loop is CASSWTTEQFF. The CDR3 nucleotides are TGTGCCAGCAGCTGGACTACTGAGCAGTTCTTC.

Comment on this clone: A read error may produce the germline difference seen at one junction end. The rearrangement uses TRBV7-7 and TRBJ2-5, with 13 bases fitting TRBD2. The CDR3 runs 16 residues. Germline lookup yields CDR1 SSHAT and CDR2 FNYEAQ (reference sequence). CDR3 nucleotides: TGTGCTAGCAGCTTAGGGACTAGCGGGGCCCAAGAGACCCAGTACTTC. Translation gives CASSLGTSGAQETQYF.

The J gene is TRBJ2-5, the V gene TRBV5-8; D is possibly TRBD1 or TRBD2 (5 bases each). From germline, CDR1 is SGHTS and CDR2 YDEGEE. With 9 bases removed from V and 4 bases from J, the gap between germline ends came to 22 bases. This CDR3 is built from 15 residues. The CDR3 is CATQGEYRNVETQYF. CDR3 in DNA: TGTGCCACCCAGGGAGAGTACCGAAACGTAGAGACCCAGTACTTC.